The 29 T cell receptor beta chains below come from one sample, sequenced in a study of blood T cell repertoires in COVID-19. The data were produced by immunoSEQ multiplex PCR, yet TCRdb's version contains in-frame clones alone and is incomplete. The data show around 190,000 clones, about four fifths seen once. The sequencing sample was made of peripheral blood. The receptors were sampled from an older woman with COVID-19, enrolled during active disease.

With regard to this clone: Other DNA sequences in this specimen translate into the identical CDR3. The genes are TRBV3-1 (or the pseudogene TRBV3-2) and TRBJ2-1; a possible D gene is TRBD1 (5 bases). The CDR3 runs 12 residues. Trimming stripped 1 base from V and 9 bases from J, with 7 bases between. From germline, CDR1 is LGHDT and CDR2 YNNKEL (reference sequence). The CDR3 loop reads CASSQARGEQFF. In DNA form, the CDR3 reads TGTGCCAGCAGCCAAGCAAGGGGTGAGCAGTTCTTC.

The chain has TRBV28 and TRBJ2-3, with a weak D call TRBD2 (5 bases). V lost 1 base and J 1 base, leaving 9 bases between the germline ends. CDR3 length equals 15 residues. The germline V gene has CDR1 MDHEN and CDR2 SYDVKM. CDR3 DNA sequence: TGTGCCAGCAGTTTATCAGCGGAGGGCACAGATACGCAGTATTTT. It codes for CASSLSAEGTDTQYF. The complete variable domain, with remaining parts taken from reference TRBV28 and TRBJ2-3, reads DVKVTQSSRYLVKRTGEKVFLECVQDMDHENMFWYRQDPGLGLRLIYFSYDVKMKEKGDIPEGYSVSREKKERFSLILESASTNQTSMYLCASSLSAEGTDTQYFGPGTRLTVL.

The rearrangement links TRBV7-9 to TRBJ1-2, with TRBD1 as a possible D gene (5 bases). This CDR3 comprises 15 residues. The V end lost 5 bases, the J end lost 8 bases, and 21 bases lay between the germline ends. Germline loops: CDR1 SEHNR, CDR2 FQNEAQ (reference sequence). CDR3 sequence (DNA): TGTGCCAGCAGCCGATCGATAGGGGAACAACGCGGCTACACCTTC. Translating gives CASSRSIGEQRGYTF.

The rearrangement uses TRBV6-2 or TRBV6-3 and TRBJ1-5; no reliable D call. With 2 bases removed from V and 0 bases from J, the gap between germline ends came to 11 bases. CDR3 length: 16 amino acids. Germline assignment: CDR1 MNHEY and CDR2 SVGEGT. The CDR3 loop reads CASSYVREYSNQPQHF. CDR3 DNA sequence: TGTGCCAGCAGTTACGTCCGGGAATATAGCAATCAGCCCCAGCATTTT.

V and J are TRBV30 and TRBJ1-1; D possibly corresponds to TRBD1 (6 bases). The germline gives CDR1 GTSNPN, CDR2 SVGIG (reference sequence). The V end lost 5 bases, the J end lost 5 bases, and 15 bases lay between the germline ends. The CDR3 spans 13 residues. For the CDR3, the DNA is TGTGCCTGGTCTACAGGGAAGGCGACTGAAGCTTTCTTT. This codes for CAWSTGKATEAFF.

The chain uses TRBV6-4 and TRBJ2-1; the match to TRBD1 covers 7 bases. V lost 4 bases to trimming and J lost 14 bases; unmatched junction nucleotides: 11. Germline V gene sequence: CDR1 MRHNA, CDR2 SNTAGT. The CDR3 loop spans 13 amino acids. This CDR3 is CASSATSQGVEFF. CDR3 DNA sequence: TGTGCCAGCAGTGCCACTTCTCAGGGGGTCGAGTTCTTC.

The CDR3 is CSVEDRGYETQYF. As DNA, the CDR3 is TGCAGCGTTGAGGACAGGGGATATGAGACCCAGTACTTC. This chain uses TRBV29-1 with TRBJ2-5; TRBD1 matches at 9 bases. The ends lost 3 bases at V and 5 bases at J; junction bases unmatched: 4. CDR3 length: 13 residues. Germline V gene sequence: CDR1 SQVTM, CDR2 ANQGSEA.

Notes on this clone: Other DNA sequences in the same sample also yield this CDR3. The J gene is TRBJ2-5, the V gene TRBV5-6; D is perhaps TRBD1 (5 bases). Germline CDR1 is SGHDT and CDR2 is YYEEEE. Deletions cut 4 bases from V and 2 bases from J, with 9 bases between. The CDR3 totals 13 residues. CDR3: CASSLGQQETQYF. In nucleotides, the CDR3 is TGTGCCAGCAGCCTCGGACAACAAGAGACCCAGTACTTC.

The chain has TRBV5-1 and TRBJ2-3, with a weak D call TRBD2 (5 bases). The V end was cut by 4 bases, the J end by 5 bases, with 20 bases between. The CDR3 loop spans 16 amino acids. Germline assignment: CDR1 SGHRS and CDR2 YFSETQ. CDR3 nucleotides: TGCGCCAGCAGCCCAGTCGACCCTCGAAGCGGAGATACGCAGTATTTT. Encoded protein: CASSPVDPRSGDTQYF.

CDR3 residues: CASSFRTSSENTGELFF. The CDR3 DNA follows: TGTGCCAGCAGCTTTAGGACTAGCAGTGAGAACACCGGGGAGCTGTTTTTT. The chain is built from TRBV11-3 and TRBJ2-2, with TRBD2 matching over 8 bases. The CDR3 consists of 17 residues. Looked up from germline, CDR1 is SGHNT and CDR2 is YENEEA. The junction had 7 bases not matched to a gene; V was cut back by 3 bases and J by 1 base.

V and J are TRBV2 and TRBJ2-5, with 9 bases fitting TRBD1. Per the germline V gene, CDR1 is SNHLY and CDR2 is FYNNEI. This CDR3 is 15 amino acids long. V was clipped by 6 bases and J by 5 bases; unmatched bases: 10. CDR3 DNA: TGTGCCAGCAGGGGACAGGGCAATGATGGTGAGACCCAGTACTTC. As protein: CASRGQGNDGETQYF.

This chain uses TRBV24-1 with TRBJ2-1; D ambiguous. The V end lost 6 bases, the J end lost 6 bases, and 8 bases lay between the germline ends. In germline, CDR1 is KGHDR, CDR2 SFDVKD. The CDR3 is 12 amino acids. This CDR3 reads CATSRLTNEQFF. CDR3 bases: TGTGCCACCAGTCGACTGACCAATGAGCAGTTCTTC.

The chain couples TRBV27 to TRBJ2-3; TRBD2 matches 8 bases. CDR3 length equals 14 residues. J lost 3 bases, V lost 6 bases, and 5 bases had no gene match. Per germline, CDR1 MNHEY and CDR2 SMNVEV (reference sequence). The CDR3 nucleotides read TGTGCCAGCAGAAGTACTAGCGGAACAGATACGCAGTATTTT. Translating gives CASRSTSGTDTQYF.

This chain links TRBV4-3 with TRBJ2-2; the D gene is possibly TRBD2 (6 bases). V lost 9 bases and J lost 1, with 12 bases in between. The CDR3 contains 14 residues. Germline CDR1 is LGHNA and CDR2 is YSLEER. CDR3 region: CASRLGGNTGELFF. DNA of the CDR3: TGCGCCAGTAGATTGGGGGGGAACACCGGGGAGCTGTTTTTT.

This chain connects TRBV7-2 to TRBJ2-3; D gene unclear. This CDR3 region has 14 residues. The germline CDR1 and CDR2 sequences are SGHTA and FQGNSA. Trimming pared 5 bases from V and 1 base from J, leaving 10 bases between. CDR3 in DNA: TGTGCCAGCAGCCAATCCACGGGCACAGATACGCAGTATTTT. It yields the protein CASSQSTGTDTQYF.

The V call is TRBV6-2 or TRBV6-3, the J call TRBJ2-3, with TRBD2 identical over 13 bases. The V and J ends lost 1 base and 5 bases, in that order; junction bases with no gene match: 6. Germline V CDR1 and CDR2: MNHEY, SVGEGT. The CDR3 covers 17 residues. The CDR3 DNA reads TGTGCCAGCAGTTACTTTCGGACTAGCGGGAGAGTAGATACGCAGTATTTT. Translated: CASSYFRTSGRVDTQYF.

The chain couples TRBV7-8 to TRBJ2-7, with 10 nucleotides matching TRBD2. The germline gives CDR1 SGHVS, CDR2 FQNEAQ. The CDR3 contains 14 residues. The junction had 10 bases not matched to a gene; V was cut back by 8 bases and J by 6 bases. This CDR3 reads CASGSGRASGEQYF. In nucleotides, the CDR3 is TGTGCCAGCGGGAGCGGGAGGGCCTCGGGCGAGCAGTACTTC.

J is TRBJ1-1 and V is TRBV19; 9 positions agree with TRBD1. CDR1 is LNHDA and CDR2 is SQIVND in the germline V gene (reference sequence). Trimming at V came to 6 bases and at J to 1 base, leaving 3 bases not matched to a gene. This CDR3 region has 14 residues. The CDR3 region has the DNA TGTGCCAGTAGAGACAGGGGGGCGAACACTGAAGCTTTCTTT. Residues: CASRDRGANTEAFF.

This chain links TRBV28 with TRBJ1-1; a weak D match, TRBD1 (6 bases). V lost 5 bases and J 11 bases, leaving 18 bases between the germline ends. The CDR3 sequence is 13 residues long. Germline CDR1 is MDHEN and CDR2 is SYDVKM. The CDR3 protein is CASSPGTPARAFF. DNA of the CDR3: TGTGCCAGCAGTCCCGGGACACCCGCGAGGGCTTTCTTT.

CDR3 region: CASNYRGRSYEQYF. As DNA, the CDR3 is TGTGCCAGCAACTATCGCGGGAGGTCCTACGAGCAGTACTTC. This chain joins TRBV28 and TRBJ2-7; 8 nucleotides line up with TRBD2. V gave up 7 bases and J gave up 1 base; unmatched junction bases: 6. Germline assignment: CDR1 MDHEN and CDR2 SYDVKM. The CDR3 extends over 14 amino acids.

The rearrangement uses TRBV3-1 (or the pseudogene TRBV3-2) and TRBJ1-4, with 10 bases fitting TRBD1. J lost 5 bases, V lost 4 bases, and 4 bases had no gene match. Germline V gene sequence: CDR1 LGHDT, CDR2 YNNKEL (reference sequence). This CDR3 spans 15 amino acids. The CDR3 loop is CASSLTGQGNEKLFF. The DNA for the CDR3 is TGTGCCAGCAGCCTAACGGGACAGGGGAATGAAAAACTGTTTTTT.

This rearrangement joins TRBV28 to TRBJ1-2; D call uncertain. CDR1 is MDHEN, CDR2 SYDVKM, per germline. The CDR3 extends over 12 amino acids. The V end was cut by 7 bases, the J end by 4 bases, with 10 bases between. The CDR3 DNA follows: TGTGCCAGCAAACAGTCTCCCTATGGCTACACCTTC. This translates into CASKQSPYGYTF.

The J gene is TRBJ2-7, the V gene TRBV9, with 8 bases that match TRBD2. V shed 0 bases and J 0 bases; nucleotides not matched to a gene: 2. Germline assignment: CDR1 SGDLS and CDR2 YYNGEE. The CDR3 is made up of 15 amino acids. CDR3 in amino acids: CASSVGSGSSYEQYF. CDR3 DNA: TGTGCCAGCAGCGTAGGGAGCGGGAGCTCCTACGAGCAGTACTTC.

V usage is TRBV5-1 and J usage is TRBJ1-5, with D hard to call. The CDR3 has 15 residues. Germline assignment: CDR1 SGHRS and CDR2 YFSETQ. Trimming removed 0 bases from V and 0 bases from J, with 7 bases in between. The CDR3 sequence: CASSLGSGSNQPQHF. The CDR3 nucleotides are TGCGCCAGCAGCTTGGGGTCGGGTAGCAATCAGCCCCAGCATTTT.

The J gene is TRBJ2-6, the V gene TRBV7-2, with 14 bases aligning to TRBD2. Germline trimming cut 5 bases from V and 1 base from J; bases unmatched to any gene: 7. This CDR3 spans 19 amino acids. Germline V CDR1 and CDR2: SGHTA, FQGNSA. The CDR3, as DNA: TGTGCCAGCAGCCTCGGACTAGCGGGAGGCAGGTCTGGGGCCAACGTCCTGACTTTC. Translation: CASSLGLAGGRSGANVLTF.

The chain carries TRBV7-3 and TRBJ1-6, with unresolved D. The CDR3 is 13 residues long. Trimming removed 6 bases from V and 10 bases from J, with 13 bases in between. Germline CDR1 SGHTA, CDR2 FQGTGA. The CDR3 reads CASSLKSGSPLHF. The CDR3 DNA follows: TGTGCCAGCAGTCTGAAGTCGGGGTCACCCCTCCACTTT.

The chain combines TRBV28 with TRBJ1-5; weak D call: TRBD1 (6 bases). The CDR3 consists of 20 residues. Germline CDR1 is MDHEN and CDR2 is SYDVKM. V lost 3 bases and J 0 bases, leaving 24 bases between the germline ends. CDR3 nucleotides: TGTGCCAGCAGTTTCGGAGAGGGGGGGCTGTACGGCTATAGCAATCAGCCCCAGCATTTT. It codes for CASSFGEGGLYGYSNQPQHF.

The V and J genes are TRBV6-1 and TRBJ2-5; 7 nucleotides align to TRBD2. The J segment lost 5 bases and the V segment lost 1 base, leaving 16 bases of the junction unmatched. The CDR3 covers 18 residues. Germline V gene sequence: CDR1 MNHNS, CDR2 SASEGT. CDR3 DNA: TGTGCCAGCAGTGAAGGGGGGAGGGAGGGGACCCTTACGGAGACCCAGTACTTC. Protein sequence: CASSEGGREGTLTETQYF.

In its sample, this clone was seen many times. The chain uses TRBV27 and TRBJ1-1; TRBD1 is a possible D gene (5 bases). The CDR3 has 14 residues. Germline V lookup: CDR1 MNHEY, CDR2 SMNVEV (reference sequence). Deletions cut 7 bases from V and 4 bases from J, with 16 bases between. The DNA of the CDR3 is TGTGCCAGCATTCCGCGGGGCGATGGCACTGAAGCTTTCTTT. Residues: CASIPRGDGTEAFF.